These 27 T cell receptor beta chains originate from one sample sequenced in a study of OX40 agonist ivuxolimab in advanced cancers. Some clones are missing from TCRdb's copy, which holds only in-frame ones; the method was immunoSEQ multiplex PCR. The repertoire has about 50,000 clones, 70% to 90% of them found once; the top ten carry 0.7% to 0.95%. Sequencing was performed on CD4+ or CD8+ T cells sorted from blood, taken in a trial of the OX40 agonist ivuxolimab. The receptors here all came from an adult with an advanced solid tumor such as melanoma, head and neck, liver or kidney cancer.

This clone was detected only once. The chain employs TRBV10-3 and TRBJ2-7, with 13 bases that match TRBD2. The CDR3 is 14 amino acids. Germline V lookup: CDR1 ENHRY, CDR2 SYGVKD. Trimming at V came to 4 bases and at J to 5 bases, leaving 2 bases not matched to a gene. CDR3 amino acids: CAISAGTSGDEQYF. As DNA, the CDR3 is TGTGCCATCAGTGCCGGGACTAGCGGGGACGAGCAGTACTTC.

The chain joins TRBV6-5 to TRBJ1-5, with a possible D match to TRBD1 (6 bases). The CDR3 is made up of 13 amino acids. The V end lost 6 bases, the J end lost 6 bases, and 12 bases lay between the germline ends. Germline-derived CDR1 and CDR2 are MNHEY and SVGAGI. DNA of the CDR3: TGTGCCAGCAGCGCGTCCAGGGGTCAGCCCCAGCATTTT. This codes for CASSASRGQPQHF.

This chain uses TRBV7-6 with TRBJ2-3; 9 bases align to TRBD2. CDR1 and CDR2 (germline): SGHVS, FNYEAQ. The ends lost 5 bases at V and 0 bases at J; junction bases unmatched: 12. This CDR3 spans 18 amino acids. CDR3 nucleotide sequence: TGTGCCAGCAGCCCCATTGGCGGGGGGGTCCTAAGCACAGATACGCAGTATTTT. It specifies CASSPIGGGVLSTDTQYF.

This CDR3 is CASSQNPYEQYF. CDR3 in DNA: TGTGCCAGTAGTCAGAATCCCTACGAGCAGTACTTC. The rearrangement uses TRBV19 and TRBJ2-7; no definite D call. The CDR3 contains 12 residues. V lost 5 bases and J 2 bases, leaving 7 bases between the germline ends. The germline V gene has CDR1 LNHDA and CDR2 SQIVND (reference sequence).

The V and J genes are TRBV28 and TRBJ2-2; no reliable D call. The CDR3 has 17 residues. The ends were cut back, 1 base at V and 6 bases at J, with 18 bases in the middle. In germline, CDR1 is MDHEN, CDR2 SYDVKM. Here the CDR3 reads CASSLLLTGQDAGELFF. The CDR3 nucleotides are TGTGCCAGCAGTTTATTATTGACCGGTCAGGACGCCGGGGAGCTGTTTTTT.

Points on this clone: Different DNA sequences within this sample yield the same CDR3. The chain carries TRBV18 and TRBJ2-1; D may match TRBD1 or TRBD2 (5 bases each). The germline V gene has CDR1 KGHSH and CDR2 LQKENI. Deletions cut 3 bases from V and 4 bases from J, with 10 bases between. This CDR3 has 14 amino acids. The CDR3 is CASSPGTGYNEQFF. The CDR3 DNA follows: TGTGCCAGCTCACCCGGGACGGGATACAATGAGCAGTTCTTC.

This clone was recorded once. The chain uses TRBV5-4 and TRBJ2-1; 8 bases match TRBD1. The CDR3 spans 15 residues. CDR1 and CDR2 from the germline V gene are SGHNT and YYREEE (reference sequence). The V gene end was trimmed by 1 base and the J gene end by 7 bases; junction bases not matched to a gene: 7. The CDR3 region has the DNA TGTGCCAGCAGCTTGAAAAAGGGACAGGCGAATGAGCAGTTCTTC. It is translated as CASSLKKGQANEQFF. Combining the CDR3 with reference TRBV5-4 and TRBJ2-1 gives the whole variable domain ETGVTQSPTHLIKTRGQQVTLRCSSQSGHNTVSWYQQALGQGPQFIFQYYREEENGRGNFPPRFSGLQFPNYSSELNVNALELDDSALYLCASSLKKGQANEQFFGPGTRLTVL.

The V and J genes are TRBV2 and TRBJ1-6; D not resolved. V lost 6 bases, J lost 8 bases, and 20 bases lay in between. CDR3 length equals 16 residues. CDR1 SNHLY and CDR2 FYNNEI come from the germline V gene. In DNA form, the CDR3 reads TGTGCCAGCAGCCAAAGACGGTCCCAGATGCATTCACCCCTCCACTTT. It specifies CASSQRRSQMHSPLHF.

This rearrangement joins TRBV29-1 to TRBJ2-7, with 11 bases identical to TRBD2. The CDR3 runs to 14 residues. The V segment lost 5 bases and the J segment 5 bases; nucleotides outside the gene matches: 8. The germline V gene has CDR1 SQVTM and CDR2 ANQGSEA. CDR3 loop: CSVLAGGPFDEQYF. CDR3 bases: TGCAGCGTTTTAGCGGGAGGGCCTTTTGACGAGCAGTACTTC.

The chain employs TRBV6-4 and TRBJ2-1; TRBD2 matches at 9 bases. With V trimmed by 8 bases and J by 6 bases, 8 bases remained unmatched. This CDR3 has 14 amino acids. Per germline, CDR1 MRHNA and CDR2 SNTAGT. CDR3 amino acids: CASSYSGRFNEQFF. CDR3 DNA: TGTGCCAGCTCATACAGCGGGAGGTTCAATGAGCAGTTCTTC.

This chain joins TRBV5-4 and TRBJ2-7; D unresolved. Germline CDR1 SGHNT, CDR2 YYREEE (reference sequence). Trimming pared 0 bases from V and 5 bases from J, leaving 9 bases between. The CDR3 contains 13 residues. CDR3 nucleotides: TGTGCCAGCAGCTTGGCGATAGCTGACGAGCAGTACTTC. Residues: CASSLAIADEQYF.

The chain carries TRBV7-2 and TRBJ2-1; 12 nucleotides match TRBD2. The CDR3 spans 15 residues. V dropped 5 bases and J dropped 7; count of bases not matched to a gene: 6. CDR1 is SGHTA, CDR2 FQGNSA, per germline. This CDR3 reads CASSPTSGGWNEQFF. CDR3 DNA sequence: TGTGCCAGCAGCCCAACTAGCGGGGGGTGGAATGAGCAGTTCTTC.

The CDR3 here is CASSESGTSGGTDTQYF. CDR3 DNA sequence: TGCGCCAGCAGTGAGTCGGGGACTAGCGGGGGCACAGATACGCAGTATTTT. J is TRBJ2-3 and V is TRBV10-1; TRBD2 matches 13 bases. V was clipped by 0 bases and J by 1 base; unmatched bases: 1. The germline gives CDR1 WNHNN, CDR2 SYGVQD (reference sequence). The CDR3 extends over 17 amino acids.

This clone was counted a single time. The V and J genes are TRBV19 and TRBJ2-1; D is uncertain. The CDR3 spans 12 residues. Germline V lookup: CDR1 LNHDA, CDR2 SQIVND (reference sequence). Deletions cut 10 bases from V and 9 bases from J, with 16 bases between. The CDR3 protein is CAIGPPPGEQFF. CDR3 nucleotides: TGTGCCATAGGGCCTCCCCCGGGTGAGCAGTTCTTC.

In this sample, this clone turned up once. The chain couples TRBV29-1 to TRBJ1-2, with D unclear. The V end lost 4 bases, the J end lost 5 bases, and 8 bases lay between the germline ends. Germline CDR1 SQVTM, CDR2 ANQGSEA. This CDR3 contains 11 residues. CDR3 bases: TGCAGCGTTGCGGCGAAGTATGGCTACACCTTC. As protein: CSVAAKYGYTF.

The rearrangement joins TRBV6-1 to TRBJ1-6; the match to TRBD1 covers 10 bases. The germline V gene encodes CDR1 MNHNS and CDR2 SASEGT. CDR3 size: 14 residues. V lost 6 bases to trimming and J lost 9 bases; unmatched junction nucleotides: 5. The CDR3 sequence: CASRPDRGLSPLHF. The CDR3 region has the DNA TGTGCCAGCAGACCCGACAGGGGGCTTTCACCCCTCCACTTT.

The V call is TRBV11-2, the J call TRBJ2-7, with a possible D match to TRBD1 (5 bases). Germline V CDR1 and CDR2: SGHAT, FQNNGV. The V and J ends lost 0 bases and 0 bases respectively, with 12 bases between them. The CDR3 spans 16 residues. The CDR3 reads CASSLDGRAYSYEQYF. DNA of the CDR3: TGTGCCAGCAGCTTAGATGGCAGGGCCTACTCCTACGAGCAGTACTTC. The full variable domain, its missing parts supplied by reference TRBV11-2 and TRBJ2-7, is EAGVAQSPRYKIIEKRQSVAFWCNPISGHATLYWYQQILGQGPKLLIQFQNNGVVDDSQLPKDRFSAERLKGVDSTLKIQPAKLEDSAVYLCASSLDGRAYSYEQYFGPGTRLTVT.

V is TRBV7-8 and J is TRBJ2-7, with D perhaps TRBD1 or TRBD2 (5 bases each). The V end lost 7 bases, the J end lost 0 bases, and 13 bases lay between the germline ends. This CDR3 contains 14 residues. CDR1 and CDR2 from the germline V gene are SGHVS and FQNEAQ. The CDR3 reads CASTIRDGSYEQYF. The DNA for the CDR3 is TGTGCCAGCACTATTCGGGACGGCTCCTACGAGCAGTACTTC.

J is TRBJ2-5 and V is TRBV7-2; tentatively, D is TRBD2 (5 bases). Trimming pared 3 bases from V and 13 bases from J, leaving 18 bases between. The CDR3 is 13 amino acids. The germline gives CDR1 SGHTA, CDR2 FQGNSA. The CDR3 is CASSFSSLSEGYF. The CDR3 DNA reads as TGTGCCAGCAGCTTCTCCTCCCTCTCCGAGGGGTACTTC.

The rearrangement uses TRBV5-1 and TRBJ1-2; tentatively, D is TRBD1 (5 bases). The length of the CDR3 is 14 residues. V dropped 4 bases and J dropped 3 bases, with 13 bases sitting between them. Germline loops: CDR1 SGHRS, CDR2 YFSETQ. This chain's CDR3 is CASSADSFYYGYTF. The CDR3 region has the DNA TGCGCCAGCAGCGCCGACAGTTTTTACTATGGCTACACCTTC.

The V call is TRBV28, the J call TRBJ2-6; TRBD1 aligns across 7 bases. The ends lost 8 bases at V and 9 bases at J; junction bases unmatched: 10. The germline V gene encodes CDR1 MDHEN and CDR2 SYDVKM. The CDR3 has 14 amino acids. The CDR3 protein is CASGLAGGSNVLTF. The DNA of the CDR3 is TGTGCCAGCGGTCTGGCAGGGGGAAGCAACGTCCTGACTTTC.

This sequence joins TRBV6-6 and TRBJ1-1, with D unresolved. This CDR3 region has 13 residues. Trimming cost V 6 bases and J 2 bases, with 10 bases left between them. The germline gives CDR1 MNHNY, CDR2 SVGAGI (reference sequence). The CDR3 nucleotides are TGTGCCAGCAGGCCGCGGGGAAACACTGAAGCTTTCTTT. This gives the protein CASRPRGNTEAFF.

The V and J genes are TRBV5-4 and TRBJ2-1, with D possibly called TRBD1 or TRBD2 (5 bases each). Germline CDR1 is SGHNT and CDR2 is YYREEE (reference sequence). V lost 4 bases and J 3 bases, leaving 14 bases between the germline ends. The CDR3 spans 15 residues. In DNA, the CDR3 is TGTGCCAGCAGCCCCCGGGGACGGAACTACAATGAGCAGTTCTTC. Translated, it gives CASSPRGRNYNEQFF.

The chain combines TRBV30 with TRBJ1-1, with D possibly being TRBD1 (6 bases). The germline V and J ends were trimmed by 2 bases and 0 bases, with 13 bases remaining between them. CDR3 length: 15 amino acids. Germline V gives CDR1 GTSNPN, CDR2 SVGIG (reference sequence). CDR3 DNA sequence: TGTGCCTGGAGTTACCCCGACAGGATGAACACTGAAGCTTTCTTT. As protein: CAWSYPDRMNTEAFF. Full variable domain (remainder filled in from reference TRBV30 and TRBJ1-1): SQTIHQWPATLVQPVGSPLSLECTVEGTSNPNLYWYRQAAGRGLQLLFYSVGIGQISSEVPQNLSASRPQDRQFILSSKKLLLSDSGFYLCAWSYPDRMNTEAFFGQGTRLTVV.

This clone came up a few times. V gene TRBV2 combines with J gene TRBJ1-5; D uncertain. Trimming took 6 bases from V and 9 from J, leaving 15 bases between them. This CDR3 region has 13 residues. Looked up from germline, CDR1 is SNHLY and CDR2 is FYNNEI. The DNA for the CDR3 is TGTGCCAGCAGAGGGTCCCCGTCCGGGCCCCAGCATTTT. Its protein product is CASRGSPSGPQHF.

For this clone: Additional DNA sequences in this sample encode the identical CDR3. The rearrangement links TRBV18 to TRBJ1-1, with a possible D match to TRBD1 (5 bases). Germline CDR1 reads KGHSH; CDR2 reads LQKENI. The V gene lost 2 bases and the J gene lost 0 bases, with 7 bases spanning the gap. The CDR3 loop spans 14 amino acids. In DNA form, the CDR3 reads TGTGCCAGCTCACCAAGGGGCATGAACACTGAAGCTTTCTTT. This translates into CASSPRGMNTEAFF. The variable domain in full, completed from reference TRBV18 and TRBJ1-1, reads NAGVMQNPRHLVRRRGQEARLRCSPMKGHSHVYWYRQLPEEGLKFMVYLQKENIIDESGMPKERFSAEFPKEGPSILRIQQVVRGDSAAYFCASSPRGMNTEAFFGQGTRLTVV.

The chain couples TRBV9 to TRBJ2-5; D may be TRBD1 or TRBD2 (5 bases each). Trimming removed 1 base at V and 3 bases at J, with 10 bases between. Germline V lookup: CDR1 SGDLS, CDR2 YYNGEE. The CDR3 length is 14 residues. CDR3 coding DNA: TGTGCCAGCAGCGTAAGTGGGGGAGAAGAGACCCAGTACTTC. Amino acid sequence: CASSVSGGEETQYF.